The subject of this entry is one TCR beta chain. Trimming took off 2 bases at V and 4 bases at J, with 18 bases between the two ends. Per the germline V gene, CDR1 is SGHNT and CDR2 is YYREEE (reference sequence). The length of the CDR3 is 16 residues. The sample belongs to a study of neoadjuvant anti-PD-1 for oral cavity cancer. The wider study: Around day 43, patients without progression received a fourth nivolumab dose before surgery.

Stated time point: after neoadjuvant nivolumab, at surgical resection. Assay used: immunoSEQ multiplex PCR; TCRdb lists only in-frame clones, some missing. The sample contains about 9,800 clones, roughly 57% of which appear only once. The source material was PBMCs, sampled after nivolumab (anti-PD-1) treatment. V gene TRBV5-4 combines with J gene TRBJ2-5; D is perhaps TRBD2 (6 bases). This TCR was recovered from a person aged 35-79 years with oral cavity squamous cell carcinoma. The CDR3 region is CASSFGTDTHGETQYF. The CDR3 DNA reads as TGTGCCAGCAGCTTCGGGACTGATACGCATGGAGAGACCCAGTACTTC.